The 23 T cell receptor beta chains below all came from one sample that was sequenced in a study of blood T cell repertoires in COVID-19. The repertoire was sequenced with immunoSEQ multiplex PCR; TCRdb's copy has only in-frame clones and lacks some. The sample lists roughly 220,000 clones; 82% were seen once. The sequenced material came from peripheral blood. The receptor set was obtained from a woman of 80 years or more with COVID-19, enrolled during active disease.

This chain uses TRBV18 with TRBJ2-1, with TRBD2 matching 11 bases. Germline V gene data show CDR1 as KGHSH and CDR2 as LQKENI. The CDR3 has 17 residues. After removal of 3 bases from V and 1 base from J, the junction contained 5 bases not matched to a gene. CDR3 coding DNA: TGTGCCAGCTCACCGTTCGGGACTAGCGGTTCCTACAATGAGCAGTTCTTC. Amino acid sequence: CASSPFGTSGSYNEQFF.

The chain recombines TRBV5-1 with TRBJ2-7; 7 nucleotides align to TRBD2. The CDR3 covers 16 residues. V lost 5 bases and J lost 0; bases outside the gene matches: 11. CDR1 is SGHRS, CDR2 YFSETQ, per germline. The DNA of the CDR3 is TGCGCCAGCAGTCTTACCTCTAGCGGAAGCTCCTACGAGCAGTACTTC. Amino acids: CASSLTSSGSSYEQYF.

This clone was observed once. The J gene is TRBJ1-2, the V gene TRBV6-5; weak D call: TRBD1 (5 bases). CDR3 length: 14 amino acids. The germline V and J ends were trimmed by 0 bases and 2 bases, with 7 bases remaining between them. Germline V gives CDR1 MNHEY, CDR2 SVGAGI. CDR3 sequence reads: CASSYSPGNYGYTF. As DNA, the CDR3 is TGTGCCAGCAGTTACTCTCCAGGGAACTATGGCTACACCTTC.

The V and J genes are TRBV6-5 and TRBJ2-7; D uncertain. The CDR3 is 11 amino acids. Germline V lookup: CDR1 MNHEY, CDR2 SVGAGI. Trimming took off 6 bases at V and 1 base at J, with 4 bases between the two ends. CDR3 loop: CASRSSYEQYF. CDR3 in DNA: TGTGCCAGCAGGTCGTCCTACGAGCAGTACTTC.

The V and J genes are TRBV19 and TRBJ1-1, with 12 bases aligning to TRBD1. Germline lookup yields CDR1 LNHDA and CDR2 SQIVND (reference sequence). V lost 7 bases to trimming and J lost 12 bases; unmatched junction nucleotides: 9. This CDR3 region has 13 residues. CDR3 loop: CASTIRDRGLTFF. The CDR3 DNA reads as TGTGCCAGTACCATAAGGGACAGGGGGCTGACTTTCTTT.

This clone turned up a few times. The chain carries TRBV6-5 and TRBJ1-2; D remains ambiguous. The CDR3 is made up of 15 amino acids. V lost 5 bases and J lost 4, with 17 bases in between. Germline V gene lookup returns CDR1 MNHEY and CDR2 SVGAGI. CDR3 in amino acids: CASSTRSGWAYGYTF. The DNA of the CDR3 is TGTGCCAGCAGTACCCGTTCGGGGTGGGCCTATGGCTACACCTTC.

This clone was recorded once. The rearrangement uses TRBV6-5 and TRBJ2-7, with 7 bases aligning to TRBD1. Trimming removed 5 bases from V and 5 bases from J; junction bases left unmatched: 6. The CDR3 sequence is 13 residues long. The V gene's germline CDR1 is MNHEY and CDR2 SVGAGI. In DNA, the CDR3 is TGTGCCAGCAGTCTATGGGGACAGAACGAGCAGTACTTC. Translating it yields CASSLWGQNEQYF.

In its sample, this clone was seen once. The chain has TRBV5-1 and TRBJ2-1; TRBD1 agrees at 8 bases. The J segment lost 7 bases and the V segment lost 5 bases, leaving 11 bases of the junction unmatched. Germline CDR1 reads SGHRS; CDR2 reads YFSETQ. The CDR3 runs 15 residues. DNA of the CDR3: TGCGCCAGCAGTTCAGGGGGCGCAGTCGTAAATGAGCAGTTCTTC. This gives the protein CASSSGGAVVNEQFF.

This clone appeared a few times. The chain joins TRBV3-1 (or the pseudogene TRBV3-2) to TRBJ2-2; D may be TRBD2 (5 bases). Germline CDR1 LGHDT, CDR2 YNNKEL (reference sequence). The CDR3 is 16 residues long. V lost 1 base, J lost 0 bases, and 9 bases lay in between. DNA of the CDR3: TGTGCCAGCAGCCAAGTCGGAGGCGCGAACACCGGGGAGCTGTTTTTT. This encodes CASSQVGGANTGELFF.

The chain joins TRBV2 to TRBJ1-6, with 7 bases fitting TRBD1. This CDR3 region has 13 residues. Germline-derived CDR1 and CDR2 are SNHLY and FYNNEI. After removal of 10 bases from V and 7 bases from J, the junction contained 7 bases not matched to a gene. CDR3 region: CAIPGTANSPLHF. The CDR3 bases are TGTGCCATCCCCGGGACAGCAAATTCACCCCTCCACTTT.

The gene calls are TRBV7-9 and TRBJ2-2; D remains ambiguous. Trimming removed 2 bases at V and 5 bases at J, with 6 bases between. Germline CDR1 SEHNR, CDR2 FQNEAQ (reference sequence). This CDR3 is 13 amino acids long. Here the CDR3 reads CASSLMSTGELFF. The CDR3 coding sequence is TGTGCCAGCAGCTTAATGTCGACCGGGGAGCTGTTTTTT.

This clone appeared a single time. The rearrangement links TRBV28 to TRBJ1-2, with a weak D call TRBD1 (5 bases). Germline CDR1 and CDR2: MDHEN and SYDVKM. The CDR3 sequence is 12 residues long. The germline V and J ends were trimmed by 3 bases and 7 bases, with 9 bases remaining between them. CDR3 sequence reads: CASSFRQGGYTF. CDR3 DNA: TGTGCCAGCAGTTTCCGGCAGGGTGGCTACACCTTC.

J is TRBJ1-1 and V is TRBV27; the D is unclear. V was cut by 7 bases and J by 6 bases, with 12 bases left in between. Germline V gene data show CDR1 as MNHEY and CDR2 as SMNVEV (reference sequence). The length of the CDR3 is 12 residues. CDR3 nucleotide sequence: TGTGCCAGCATAGGAGGCTGGGCTGAAGCTTTCTTT. This gives the protein CASIGGWAEAFF.

The rearrangement uses TRBV27 and TRBJ2-7, with D possibly TRBD2 on 5 matching bases. Trimming cost V 3 bases and J 0 bases, with 9 bases left between them. The CDR3 totals 14 residues. Per the germline V gene, CDR1 is MNHEY and CDR2 is SMNVEV (reference sequence). The CDR3: CASSFSGSSYEQYF. DNA of the CDR3: TGTGCCAGCAGTTTCTCTGGGAGCTCCTACGAGCAGTACTTC.

The genes are TRBV9 and TRBJ2-1, with D uncertain. V dropped 2 bases and J dropped 4 bases, with 16 bases sitting between them. Germline CDR1 is SGDLS and CDR2 is YYNGEE. The CDR3 totals 16 residues. CDR3 loop: CASSVGLGSDYNEQFF. The CDR3 DNA sequence: TGTGCCAGCAGCGTTGGGCTTGGGTCCGATTACAATGAGCAGTTCTTC.

The chain combines TRBV28 with TRBJ2-1, with 7 positions matching TRBD2. Per the germline V gene, CDR1 is MDHEN and CDR2 is SYDVKM. J was trimmed by 4 bases and V by 4 bases; bases with no gene match: 1. The CDR3 consists of 13 residues. CDR3 loop: CASSWGGYNEQFF. The CDR3 nucleotides are TGTGCCAGCAGTTGGGGAGGGTACAATGAGCAGTTCTTC.

This clone occurred many times. The chain is built from TRBV2 and TRBJ2-2, with D possibly being TRBD2 (6 bases). Germline values: CDR1 SNHLY, CDR2 FYNNEI. V was pared by 5 bases and J by 1 base, with 17 bases between. The CDR3 has 17 residues. This CDR3 is CASSSRRGTQNTGELFF. DNA of the CDR3: TGTGCCAGCAGTTCCCGCCGGGGGACGCAGAACACCGGGGAGCTGTTTTTT.

This clone was found once. A junction end diverges from the germline sequence, so it may reflect a read error. This chain joins TRBV28 and TRBJ1-1; TRBD1 matches at 7 bases. This CDR3 has 12 residues. The germline gives CDR1 MDHEN, CDR2 SYDVKM. Here the CDR3 DNA reads TGTGCCAGCAGTTTACTAACAGGGGAAGTTTTCTTT. The encoded protein is CASSLLTGEVFF.

The chain has TRBV6-5 and TRBJ2-7; D is uncertain. The V and J ends lost 5 bases and 3 bases respectively, with 11 bases between them. The CDR3 loop spans 13 amino acids. Per the germline V gene, CDR1 is MNHEY and CDR2 is SVGAGI. The CDR3: CASSMNRVYEQYF. In DNA, the CDR3 is TGTGCCAGCAGTATGAACAGAGTCTACGAGCAGTACTTC.

This clone was detected only a few times. The chain employs TRBV5-1 and TRBJ1-4; D unclear. Germline V gives CDR1 SGHRS, CDR2 YFSETQ. The CDR3 runs 15 residues. Trimming removed 4 bases at V and 3 bases at J, with 13 bases between. Here the CDR3 reads CASSPSGLPNEKLFF. CDR3 nucleotide sequence: TGCGCCAGCAGCCCTTCAGGTCTACCTAATGAAAAACTGTTTTTT.

The CDR3 reads CASSLGSGRYNEQFF. The CDR3 bases are TGTGCCAGCAGTTTAGGAAGCGGTAGGTACAATGAGCAGTTCTTC. The chain carries TRBV28 and TRBJ2-1; D is perhaps TRBD2 (5 bases). In germline, CDR1 is MDHEN, CDR2 SYDVKM. V was trimmed by 2 bases and J by 4 bases, leaving 12 bases between them. CDR3 length: 15 amino acids. Supplemented by reference TRBV28 and TRBJ2-1, the full variable domain reads DVKVTQSSRYLVKRTGEKVFLECVQDMDHENMFWYRQDPGLGLRLIYFSYDVKMKEKGDIPEGYSVSREKKERFSLILESASTNQTSMYLCASSLGSGRYNEQFFGPGTRLTVL.

The chain uses TRBV5-6 and TRBJ2-5, with D possibly being TRBD2 (6 bases). Germline values: CDR1 SGHDT, CDR2 YYEEEE. The CDR3 is 17 residues long. Trimming left V 4 bases short and J 1 base short, with 20 bases between. The CDR3 loop is CASSPTRWRAAQETQYF. The CDR3 DNA follows: TGTGCCAGCAGCCCGACAAGGTGGAGGGCGGCCCAAGAGACCCAGTACTTC.

The chain couples TRBV19 to TRBJ1-2, with D uncertain. Germline V gene lookup returns CDR1 LNHDA and CDR2 SQIVND (reference sequence). The CDR3 spans 14 residues. V was clipped by 3 bases and J by 3 bases, with 11 bases between them. CDR3 DNA: TGTGCCAGTAGTATTCGACACGCCGACTATGGCTACACCTTC. Protein product: CASSIRHADYGYTF.